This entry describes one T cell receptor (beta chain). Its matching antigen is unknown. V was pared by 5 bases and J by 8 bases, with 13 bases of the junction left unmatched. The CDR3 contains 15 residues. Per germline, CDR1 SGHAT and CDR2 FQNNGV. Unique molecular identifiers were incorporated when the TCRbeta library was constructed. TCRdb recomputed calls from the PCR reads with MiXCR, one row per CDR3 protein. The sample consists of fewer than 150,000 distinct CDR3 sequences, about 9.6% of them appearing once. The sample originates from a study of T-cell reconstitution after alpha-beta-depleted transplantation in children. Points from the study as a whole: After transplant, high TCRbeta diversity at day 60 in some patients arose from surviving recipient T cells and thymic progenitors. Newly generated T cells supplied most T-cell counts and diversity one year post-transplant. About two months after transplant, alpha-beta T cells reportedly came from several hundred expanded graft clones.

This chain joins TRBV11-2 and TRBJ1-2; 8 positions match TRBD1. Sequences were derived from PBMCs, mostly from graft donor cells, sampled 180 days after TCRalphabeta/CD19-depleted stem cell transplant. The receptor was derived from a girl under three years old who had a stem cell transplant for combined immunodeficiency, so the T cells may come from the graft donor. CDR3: CASSPRTGSISGYTF. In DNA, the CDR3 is TGTGCCAGCAGCCCCCGGACAGGGAGCATCTCGGGCTACACCTTC.